The subject of this entry is one T cell receptor (beta chain). Its antigen is still unknown. These data belong to a study of radiotherapy plus CTLA-4 blockade in lung cancer. Study-level background: Objective responses were seen in under 20% of patients, disease control in 25% to 35%.

Alongside CTLA-4 blockade with ipilimumab, patients with chemo-refractory metastatic non-small-cell lung cancer received focal radiation. This CDR3 spans 13 amino acids. Trimming removed 6 bases at V and 2 bases at J, with 5 bases between. Germline CDR1 and CDR2: MNHEY and SMNVEV (reference sequence). General study points: Per reports, early blood T cell clone dynamics, plus interferon-beta, forecast response most strongly. Expansion of tumor-derived TCR clones was observed in blood after radiotherapy plus ipilimumab.

Here immunoSEQ multiplex PCR was the method, and the copy in TCRdb shows in-frame clones only, minus some. The sample holds approximately 85,000 clones; about 80% are singletons and the top ten take more than 12%. The chain is built from TRBV27 and TRBJ2-6, with D perhaps assigned TRBD1 or TRBD2 (5 bases each). Sequenced material: peripheral blood, taken from a patient treated with radiotherapy plus ipilimumab. The receptor was isolated from a human donor with non-small cell lung cancer that progressed on radiotherapy plus ipilimumab. CDR3 bases: TGTGCCAGCAGGGGGGCTGGGGCCAACGTCCTGACTTTC. This encodes CASRGAGANVLTF.